This TCR beta chain is from a study of blood T cell repertoires in COVID-19. The assay was immunoSEQ multiplex PCR, and TCRdb's table has in-frame clones only and misses some. This table has over 150,000 clones, 94% appearing once. Seattle's cohort entered during active infection and was followed longitudinally. The V gene end was trimmed by 0 bases and the J gene end by 2 bases; junction bases not matched to a gene: 4. Germline loops: CDR1 SGHRS, CDR2 YFSETQ. This CDR3 is 15 amino acids long. Sequenced material: peripheral blood. This receptor was taken from a man between 25 and 39 years old with COVID-19, enrolled during active disease. This sequence joins TRBV5-1 and TRBJ2-5, with TRBD1 matching over 7 bases. In DNA form, the CDR3 reads TGCGCCAGCAGCTTGGGACAGGGTGGGCAAGAGACCCAGTACTTC. It translates to CASSLGQGGQETQYF.